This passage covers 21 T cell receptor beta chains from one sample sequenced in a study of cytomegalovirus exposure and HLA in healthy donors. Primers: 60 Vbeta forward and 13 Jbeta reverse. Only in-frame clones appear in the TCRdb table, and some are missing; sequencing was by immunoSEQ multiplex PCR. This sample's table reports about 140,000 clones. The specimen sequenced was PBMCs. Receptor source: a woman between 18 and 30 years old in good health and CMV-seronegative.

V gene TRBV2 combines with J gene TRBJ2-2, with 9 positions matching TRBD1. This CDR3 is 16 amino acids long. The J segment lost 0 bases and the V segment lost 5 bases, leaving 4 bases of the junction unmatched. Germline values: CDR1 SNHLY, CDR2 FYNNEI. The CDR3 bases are TGTGCCAGCAGTTGGACAGGGGAATCGAACACCGGGGAGCTGTTTTTT. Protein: CASSWTGESNTGELFF. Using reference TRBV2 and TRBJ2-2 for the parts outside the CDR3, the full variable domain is EPEVTQTPSHQVTQMGQEVILRCVPISNHLYFYWYRQILGQKVEFLVSFYNNEISEKSEIFDDQFSVERPDGSNFTLKIRSTKLEDSAMYFCASSWTGESNTGELFFGEGSRLTVL.

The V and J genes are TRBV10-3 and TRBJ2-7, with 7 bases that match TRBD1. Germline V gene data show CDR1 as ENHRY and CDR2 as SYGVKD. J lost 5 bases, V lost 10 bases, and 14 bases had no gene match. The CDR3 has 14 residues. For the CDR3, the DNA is TGTGCCAGTTCAGGGGGTATGGGGCTCGACGAGCAGTACTTC. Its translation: CASSGGMGLDEQYF.

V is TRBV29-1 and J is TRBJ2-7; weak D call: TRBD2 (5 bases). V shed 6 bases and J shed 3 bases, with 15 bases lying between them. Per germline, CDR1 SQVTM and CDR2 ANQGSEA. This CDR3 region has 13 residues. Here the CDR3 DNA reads TGCAGCGTGACCACTGGACTTCGCTACGAGCAGTACTTC. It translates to CSVTTGLRYEQYF.

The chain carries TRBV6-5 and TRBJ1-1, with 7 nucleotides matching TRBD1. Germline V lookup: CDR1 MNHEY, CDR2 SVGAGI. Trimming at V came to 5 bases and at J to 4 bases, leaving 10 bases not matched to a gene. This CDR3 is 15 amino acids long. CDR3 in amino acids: CASSHDRVGGTEAFF. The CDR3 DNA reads TGTGCCAGCAGTCACGACAGGGTCGGTGGCACTGAAGCTTTCTTT.

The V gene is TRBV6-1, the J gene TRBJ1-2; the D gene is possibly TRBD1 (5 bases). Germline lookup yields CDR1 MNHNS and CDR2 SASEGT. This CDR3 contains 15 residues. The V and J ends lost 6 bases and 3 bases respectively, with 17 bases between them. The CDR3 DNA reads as TGTGCCAGCAGCAGGGCCGTAGAAGGCTACTATGGCTACACCTTC. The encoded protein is CASSRAVEGYYGYTF.

The CDR3 reads CASRNGTMKFYGYTF. The CDR3 region has the DNA TGTGCCAGCAGGAATGGGACAATGAAGTTCTATGGCTACACCTTC. The rearrangement joins TRBV7-2 to TRBJ1-2; D might be TRBD1 (6 bases). V lost 6 bases and J lost 4, with 18 bases in between. Per germline, CDR1 SGHTA and CDR2 FQGNSA. CDR3 length: 15 residues.

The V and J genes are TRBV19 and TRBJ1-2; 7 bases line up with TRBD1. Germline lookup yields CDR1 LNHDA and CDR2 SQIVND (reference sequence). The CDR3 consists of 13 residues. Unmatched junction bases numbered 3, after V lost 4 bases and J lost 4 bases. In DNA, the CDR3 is TGTGCCAGTAGTAAACAGGGGACCTATGGCTACACCTTC. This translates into CASSKQGTYGYTF.

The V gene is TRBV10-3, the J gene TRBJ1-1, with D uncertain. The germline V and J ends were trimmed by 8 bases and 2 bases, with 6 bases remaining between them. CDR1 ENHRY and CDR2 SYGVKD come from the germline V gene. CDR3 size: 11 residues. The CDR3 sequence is CAIAGNTEAFF. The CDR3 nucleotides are TGTGCCATCGCGGGTAACACTGAAGCTTTCTTT.

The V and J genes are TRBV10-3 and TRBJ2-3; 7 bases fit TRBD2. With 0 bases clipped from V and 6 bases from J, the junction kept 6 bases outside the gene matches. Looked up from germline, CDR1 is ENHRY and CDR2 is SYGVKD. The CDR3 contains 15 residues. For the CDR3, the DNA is TGTGCCATCAGTGAGTCGCCTAGCGGCCCCGATACGCAGTATTTT. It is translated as CAISESPSGPDTQYF.

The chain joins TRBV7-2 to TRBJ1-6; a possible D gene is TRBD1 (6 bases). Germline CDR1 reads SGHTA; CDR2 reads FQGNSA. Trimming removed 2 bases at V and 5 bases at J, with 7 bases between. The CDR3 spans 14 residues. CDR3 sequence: CASSLRQDNSPLHF. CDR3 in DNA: TGTGCCAGCAGCTTAAGACAGGATAATTCACCCCTCCACTTT.

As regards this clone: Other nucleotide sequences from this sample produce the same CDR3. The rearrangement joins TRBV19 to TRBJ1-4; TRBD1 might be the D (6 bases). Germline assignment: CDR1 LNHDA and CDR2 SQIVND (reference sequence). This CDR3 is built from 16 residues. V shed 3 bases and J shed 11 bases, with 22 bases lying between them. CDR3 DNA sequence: TGTGCCAGTAGTATTGACCCGTCCGCCAGGGGCGGTAAACTGTTTTTT. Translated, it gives CASSIDPSARGGKLFF. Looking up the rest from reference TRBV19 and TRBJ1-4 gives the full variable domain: DGGITQSPKYLFRKEGQNVTLSCEQNLNHDAMYWYRQDPGQGLRLIYYSQIVNDFQKGDIAEGYSVSREKKESFPLTVTSAQKNPTAFYLCASSIDPSARGGKLFFGSGTQLSVL.

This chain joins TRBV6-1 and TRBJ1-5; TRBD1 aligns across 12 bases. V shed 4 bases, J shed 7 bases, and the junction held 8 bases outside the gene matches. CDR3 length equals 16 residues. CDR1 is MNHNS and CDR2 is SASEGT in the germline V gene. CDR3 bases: TGTGCCAGCAGTGGGGGGGGACAGGGGGCGAGGCAGCCCCAGCATTTT. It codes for CASSGGGQGARQPQHF.

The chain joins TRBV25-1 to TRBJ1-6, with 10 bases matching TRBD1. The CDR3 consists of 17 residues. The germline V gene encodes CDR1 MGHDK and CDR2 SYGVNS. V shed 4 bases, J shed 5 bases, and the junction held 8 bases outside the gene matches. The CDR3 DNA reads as TGTGCCAGCAGTGCCATTGCCGGGACAGGGGATAATTCACCCCTCCACTTT. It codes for CASSAIAGTGDNSPLHF.

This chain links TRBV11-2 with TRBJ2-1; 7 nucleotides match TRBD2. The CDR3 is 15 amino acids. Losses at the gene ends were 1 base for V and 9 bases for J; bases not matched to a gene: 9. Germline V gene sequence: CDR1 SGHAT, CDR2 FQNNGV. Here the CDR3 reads CASSLGGGGVSEQFF. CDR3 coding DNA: TGTGCCAGCAGCTTAGGGGGGGGAGGAGTGTCTGAGCAGTTCTTC.

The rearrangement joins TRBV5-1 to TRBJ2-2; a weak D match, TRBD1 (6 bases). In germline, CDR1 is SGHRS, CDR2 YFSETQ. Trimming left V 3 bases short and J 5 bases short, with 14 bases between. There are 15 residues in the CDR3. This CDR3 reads CASSSQGTGTGELFF. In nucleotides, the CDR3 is TGCGCCAGCAGCTCTCAAGGTACAGGGACCGGGGAGCTGTTTTTT.

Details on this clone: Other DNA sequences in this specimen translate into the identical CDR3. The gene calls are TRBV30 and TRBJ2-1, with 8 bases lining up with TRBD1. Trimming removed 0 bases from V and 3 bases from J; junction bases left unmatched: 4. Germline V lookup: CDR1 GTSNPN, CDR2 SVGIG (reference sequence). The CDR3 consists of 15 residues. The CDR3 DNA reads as TGTGCCTGGAGTGTCCCTGGACAGGGCTACAATGAGCAGTTCTTC. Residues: CAWSVPGQGYNEQFF.

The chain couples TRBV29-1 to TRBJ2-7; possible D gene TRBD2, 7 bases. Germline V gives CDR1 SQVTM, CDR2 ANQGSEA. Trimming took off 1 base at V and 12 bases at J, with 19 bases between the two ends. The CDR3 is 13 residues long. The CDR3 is CSVEVSSSGGPYF. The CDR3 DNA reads TGCAGCGTTGAAGTCTCCTCGTCGGGGGGCCCGTACTTC.

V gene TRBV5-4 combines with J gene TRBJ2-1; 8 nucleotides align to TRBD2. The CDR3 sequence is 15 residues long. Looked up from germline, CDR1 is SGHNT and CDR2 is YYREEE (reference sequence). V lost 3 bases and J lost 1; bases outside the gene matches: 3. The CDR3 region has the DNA TGTGCCAGCAGCTCTGGGACTAGATCCTACAATGAGCAGTTCTTC. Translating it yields CASSSGTRSYNEQFF.

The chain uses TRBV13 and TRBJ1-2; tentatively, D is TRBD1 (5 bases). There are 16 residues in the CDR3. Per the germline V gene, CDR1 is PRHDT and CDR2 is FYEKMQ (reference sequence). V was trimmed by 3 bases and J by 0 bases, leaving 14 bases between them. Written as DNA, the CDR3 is TGTGCCAGCAGCTTTGGGCCAGGGCCCACTAACTATGGCTACACCTTC. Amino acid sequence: CASSFGPGPTNYGYTF.

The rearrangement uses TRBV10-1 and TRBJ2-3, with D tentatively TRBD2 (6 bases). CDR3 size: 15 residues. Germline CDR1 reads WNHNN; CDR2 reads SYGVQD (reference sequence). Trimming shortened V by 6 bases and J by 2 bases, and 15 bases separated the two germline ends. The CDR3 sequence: CASSLGLAHTDTQYF. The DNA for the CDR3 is TGCGCCAGCAGCCTCGGGCTAGCGCACACAGATACGCAGTATTTT.

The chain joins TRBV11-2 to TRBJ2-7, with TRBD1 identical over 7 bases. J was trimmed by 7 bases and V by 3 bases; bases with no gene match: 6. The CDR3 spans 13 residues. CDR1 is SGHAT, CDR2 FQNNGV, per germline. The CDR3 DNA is TGTGCCAGCAGCTTCGGACAGGTAGGGGAGCAGTACTTC. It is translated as CASSFGQVGEQYF.